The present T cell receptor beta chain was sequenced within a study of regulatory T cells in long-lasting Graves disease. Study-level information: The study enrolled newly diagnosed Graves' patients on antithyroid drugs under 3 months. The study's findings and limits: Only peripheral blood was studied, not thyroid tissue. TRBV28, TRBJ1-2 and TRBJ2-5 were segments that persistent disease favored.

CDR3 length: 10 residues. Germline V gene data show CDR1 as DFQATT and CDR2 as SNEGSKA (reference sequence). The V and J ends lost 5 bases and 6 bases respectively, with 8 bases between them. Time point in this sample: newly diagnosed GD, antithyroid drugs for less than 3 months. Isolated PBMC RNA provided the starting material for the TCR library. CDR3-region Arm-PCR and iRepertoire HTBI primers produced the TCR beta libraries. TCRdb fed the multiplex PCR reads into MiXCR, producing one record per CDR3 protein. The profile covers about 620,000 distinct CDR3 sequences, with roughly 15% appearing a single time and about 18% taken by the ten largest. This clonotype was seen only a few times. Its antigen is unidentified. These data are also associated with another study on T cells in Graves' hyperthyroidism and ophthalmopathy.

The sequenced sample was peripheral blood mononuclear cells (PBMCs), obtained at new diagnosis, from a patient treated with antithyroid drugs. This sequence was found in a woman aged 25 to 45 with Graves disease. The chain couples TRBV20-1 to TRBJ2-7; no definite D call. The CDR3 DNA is TGCAGTGCTCTACGCTCCGAGCAGTACTTC. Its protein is CSALRSEQYF.